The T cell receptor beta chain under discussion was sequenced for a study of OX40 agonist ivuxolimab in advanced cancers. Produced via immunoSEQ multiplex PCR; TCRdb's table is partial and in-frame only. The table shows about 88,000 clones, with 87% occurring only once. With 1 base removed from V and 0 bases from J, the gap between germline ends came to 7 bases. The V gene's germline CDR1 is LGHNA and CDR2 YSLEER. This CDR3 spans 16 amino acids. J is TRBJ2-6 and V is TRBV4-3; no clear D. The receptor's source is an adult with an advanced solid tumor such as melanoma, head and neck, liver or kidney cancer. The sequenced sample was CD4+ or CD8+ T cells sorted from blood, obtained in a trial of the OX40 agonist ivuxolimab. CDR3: CASSQGGYSGANVLTF. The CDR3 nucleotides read TGCGCCAGCAGCCAAGGCGGATACTCTGGGGCCAACGTCCTGACTTTC.